These 11 T cell receptor beta chains originate from one sample sequenced in a study of Graves' ophthalmopathy and Graves' hyperthyroidism listed by TCRdb under 2018. TCRdb records Illumina HiSeq 2000 as the sequencer. For repertoire sequencing, TCR beta CDR3 regions were amplified from RNA transcripts. HTBI primers and the Qiagen OneStep RT-PCR kit were used in a first-round RT-PCR, which was followed by a second-round multiplex PCR, size selection and purification. TCRdb reworked the public reads: Q25 trimming with fastp, MiXCR clone assembly, productive beta chains retained. Each CDR3 protein gets just one entry, which takes the most common genes and DNA from the rows behind it. The sample yields 600,000 to 950,000 distinct CDR3 sequences; roughly 40% were counted once. The ten largest clones add up to approximately 46% of the sample. Material: peripheral blood. These receptor sequences come from an adult man with Graves' ophthalmopathy.

This clonotype was observed a handful of times. This chain uses TRBV15 with TRBJ1-5, with TRBD1 identical over 10 bases. The CDR3 runs 16 residues. V was clipped by 3 bases and J by 4 bases; unmatched bases: 6. Germline V lookup: CDR1 LNHNV, CDR2 YYDKDF (reference sequence). Here the CDR3 DNA reads TGTGCCACCAGCAGCTATGACAGGGGGCAAAATCAGCCCCAGCATTTT. Encoded protein: CATSSYDRGQNQPQHF.

This clonotype is a singleton in its sample. The rearrangement uses TRBV7-9 and TRBJ2-5; D possibly corresponds to TRBD1 (5 bases). V was cut by 5 bases and J by 5 bases, with 21 bases left in between. This CDR3 is 16 amino acids long. CDR1 is SEHNR and CDR2 is FQNEAQ in the germline V gene (reference sequence). In nucleotides, the CDR3 is TGTGCCAGCAGCACCAGTTCTGGGGCTAAGTATGAGACCCAGTACTTC. As protein: CASSTSSGAKYETQYF.

The chain recombines TRBV12-3 or TRBV12-4 with TRBJ1-2; TRBD1 matches 7 bases. The V gene end was trimmed by 2 bases and the J gene end by 0 bases; junction bases not matched to a gene: 6. The CDR3 covers 16 residues. The CDR3 spells CASSLTRDSTNYGYTF. CDR3 coding DNA: TGTGCCAGCAGTTTAACCCGGGACAGTACTAACTATGGCTACACCTTC.

This clonotype was counted many times. The CDR3 nucleotides are TGTGCCAGCAGCATGACTAACCCCGGGGAGCTGTTTTTT. Its translation is CASSMTNPGELFF. V and J are TRBV7-9 and TRBJ2-2; D perhaps matches TRBD2 (5 bases). This CDR3 comprises 13 residues. CDR1 is SEHNR, CDR2 FQNEAQ, per germline (reference sequence). V was trimmed by 5 bases and J by 6 bases, leaving 10 bases between them.

The V and J genes are TRBV29-1 and TRBJ1-3; no definite D call. The germline V and J ends were trimmed by 6 bases and 3 bases, with 15 bases remaining between them. This CDR3 is built from 14 residues. Per germline, CDR1 SQVTM and CDR2 ANQGSEA. The CDR3 spells CSVGDPNYGNTIYF. The CDR3, as DNA: TGCAGCGTCGGAGATCCTAACTATGGAAACACCATATATTTT.

The sample holds one count of this clonotype. In this CDR3 the conserved last residue, phenylalanine or tryptophan, is missing, so a read error is likely. The gene calls are TRBV9 and TRBJ1-1, with D unclear. V lost 5 bases, J lost 5 bases, and 13 bases lay in between. Per the germline V gene, CDR1 is SGDLS and CDR2 is YYNGEE. The CDR3 consists of 13 residues. CDR3 amino acids: CASSQSFRTEAFS. CDR3 nucleotide sequence: TGTGCCAGCAGTCAGAGTTTTAGAACTGAAGCTTTCTCT.

Only one count was recorded for this clonotype. The junction and the germline gene differ at one end; a read error may be behind it. This chain's CDR3 is CASSSLSRDGDQPQHF. DNA for the CDR3: TGTGCCAGCAGTTCGCTTTCCCGGGACGGCGATCAGCCTCAGCATTTT. The chain carries TRBV12-3 or TRBV12-4 and TRBJ1-5; D is perhaps TRBD1 (5 bases). The CDR3 runs to 16 residues.

This sequence joins TRBV7-9 and TRBJ1-4; 7 bases are shared with TRBD1. The CDR3 spans 20 residues. The germline gives CDR1 SEHNR, CDR2 FQNEAQ (reference sequence). V shed 5 bases, J shed 8 bases, and the junction held 26 bases outside the gene matches. The DNA of the CDR3 is TGTGCCAGCAGCCTAACGACAACAGGCTATGGCAGGGGGTTTGGCGAAAAACTGTTTTTT. It encodes CASSLTTTGYGRGFGEKLFF.

This clonotype was observed many times. The J gene is TRBJ1-2, the V gene TRBV12-3 or TRBV12-4; D not certain. The CDR3 sequence is 14 residues long. V was trimmed by 4 bases and J by 8 bases, leaving 17 bases between them. The CDR3 DNA sequence: TGTGCCAGCAGTTCCCCCGAGGGTTCAGGAGGCTACACCTTC. The encoded protein is CASSSPEGSGGYTF.

On this clonotype: An end of the junction does not agree with germline; a read error may underlie this. The rearrangement links TRBV5-8 to TRBJ1-1; TRBD1 matches 7 bases. There are 14 residues in the CDR3. Germline V gene data show CDR1 as SGHTS and CDR2 as YDEGEE. The CDR3 protein is CASSYDRENPEAFF. DNA for the CDR3: TGTGCCAGCAGCTACGACAGGGAGAACCCTGAAGCTTTCTTT.

This clonotype was found many times. No conserved phenylalanine or tryptophan ends this CDR3, so it is likely a read error. The limits of the CDR3 on the DNA are not certain, so only TCRdb's listed CDR3 is given. This chain connects TRBV3-1 to TRBJ2-5; the DNA was not used to check the table's D call, TRBD1. CDR1 is LGHDT, CDR2 YNNKEL, per germline (reference sequence). The CDR3 is 10 residues long, ends included. CDR3 residues: CASSQPDREN.